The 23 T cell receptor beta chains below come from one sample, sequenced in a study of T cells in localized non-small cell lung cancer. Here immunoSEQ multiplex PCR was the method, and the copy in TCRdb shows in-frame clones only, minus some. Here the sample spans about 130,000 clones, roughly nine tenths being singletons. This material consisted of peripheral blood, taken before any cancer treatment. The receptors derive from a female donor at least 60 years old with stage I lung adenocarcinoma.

DNA for the CDR3: TGTGCCTGGAGTGCGCCGGGTTACGGGGGCAGGGGTGAAGCTTTCTTT. It yields the protein CAWSAPGYGGRGEAFF. The J gene is TRBJ1-1, the V gene TRBV30; D may be TRBD1 (6 bases). In germline, CDR1 is GTSNPN, CDR2 SVGIG (reference sequence). Trimming removed 1 base from V and 7 bases from J, with 22 bases in between. The CDR3 totals 16 residues.

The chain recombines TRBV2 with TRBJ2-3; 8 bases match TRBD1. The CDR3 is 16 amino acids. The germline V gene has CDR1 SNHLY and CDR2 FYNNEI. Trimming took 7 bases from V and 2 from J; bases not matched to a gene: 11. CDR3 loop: CASTHTGTGYTDTQYF. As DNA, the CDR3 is TGTGCCAGCACCCACACCGGGACAGGCTACACAGATACGCAGTATTTT.

CDR3 sequence reads: CASSEGIETQYF. The CDR3 DNA sequence: TGTGCCAGCAGTGAAGGGATAGAGACCCAGTACTTC. The genes are TRBV25-1 and TRBJ2-5; D not certain. CDR3 length: 12 amino acids. The V and J ends lost 2 bases and 4 bases respectively, with 5 bases between them. Per the germline V gene, CDR1 is MGHDK and CDR2 is SYGVNS. The full variable domain, with the rest looked up from reference TRBV25-1 and TRBJ2-5, is EADIYQTPRYLVIGTGKKITLECSQTMGHDKMYWYQQDPGMELHLIHYSYGVNSTEKGDLSSESTVSRIRTEHFPLTLESARPSHTSQYLCASSEGIETQYFGPGTRLLVL.

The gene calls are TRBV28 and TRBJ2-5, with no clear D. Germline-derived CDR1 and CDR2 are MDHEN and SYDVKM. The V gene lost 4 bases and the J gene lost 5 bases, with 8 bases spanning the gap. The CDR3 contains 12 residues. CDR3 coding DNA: TGTGCCAGCAGTTCTGCGGTGGAGACCCAGTACTTC. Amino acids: CASSSAVETQYF. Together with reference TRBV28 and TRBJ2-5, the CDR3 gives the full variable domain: DVKVTQSSRYLVKRTGEKVFLECVQDMDHENMFWYRQDPGLGLRLIYFSYDVKMKEKGDIPEGYSVSREKKERFSLILESASTNQTSMYLCASSSAVETQYFGPGTRLLVL.

Here the CDR3 reads CASSIRQGREAFF. The DNA for the CDR3 is TGTGCCAGCAGCATCAGACAGGGACGTGAAGCTTTCTTT. V gene TRBV7-8 combines with J gene TRBJ1-1; 7 bases are a match to TRBD1. The CDR3 sequence is 13 residues long. CDR1 and CDR2 from the germline V gene are SGHVS and FQNEAQ. The J segment lost 7 bases and the V segment lost 5 bases, leaving 7 bases of the junction unmatched.

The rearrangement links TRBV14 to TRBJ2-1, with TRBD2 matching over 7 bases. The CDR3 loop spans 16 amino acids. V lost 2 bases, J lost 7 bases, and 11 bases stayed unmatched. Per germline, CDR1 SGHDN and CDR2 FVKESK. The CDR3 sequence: CASSQIRGRERNEQFF. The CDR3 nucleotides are TGTGCCAGCAGCCAAATCCGTGGGCGGGAGAGGAATGAGCAGTTCTTC.

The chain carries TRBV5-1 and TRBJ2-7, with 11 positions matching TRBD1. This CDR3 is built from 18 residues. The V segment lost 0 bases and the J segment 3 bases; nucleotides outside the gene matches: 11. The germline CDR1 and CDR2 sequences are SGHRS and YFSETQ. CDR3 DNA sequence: TGCGCCAGCAGCTTGGTCTGGGGACAGGGGGACCGTGACTACGAGCAGTACTTC. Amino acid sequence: CASSLVWGQGDRDYEQYF.

The CDR3 protein is CASSVSEGAGSSYEQYF. The CDR3 DNA reads as TGTGCCAGCAGCGTATCGGAGGGGGCCGGGAGCTCCTACGAGCAGTACTTC. The V call is TRBV9, the J call TRBJ2-7; tentatively, D is TRBD1 (7 bases). The V gene's germline CDR1 is SGDLS and CDR2 YYNGEE. Trimming took off 1 base at V and 0 bases at J, with 17 bases between the two ends. The CDR3 contains 17 residues.

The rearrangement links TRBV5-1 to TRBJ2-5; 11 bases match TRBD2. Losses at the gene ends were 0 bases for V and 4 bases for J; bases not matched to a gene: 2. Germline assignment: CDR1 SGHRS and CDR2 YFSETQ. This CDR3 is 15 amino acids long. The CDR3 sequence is CASSLVAGGGETQYF. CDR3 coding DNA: TGCGCCAGCAGCTTGGTAGCGGGAGGGGGAGAGACCCAGTACTTC.

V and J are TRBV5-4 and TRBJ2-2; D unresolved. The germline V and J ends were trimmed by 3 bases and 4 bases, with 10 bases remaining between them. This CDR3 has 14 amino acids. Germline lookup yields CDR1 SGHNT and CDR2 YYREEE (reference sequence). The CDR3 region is CASSYVRGTGELFF. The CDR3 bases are TGTGCCAGCAGCTACGTACGCGGCACCGGGGAGCTGTTTTTT.

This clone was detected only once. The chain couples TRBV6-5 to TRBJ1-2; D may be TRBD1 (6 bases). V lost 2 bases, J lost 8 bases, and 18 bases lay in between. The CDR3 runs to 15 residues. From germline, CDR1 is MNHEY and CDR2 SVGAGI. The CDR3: CASSYGGLPPGGYTF. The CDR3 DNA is TGTGCCAGCAGTTACGGGGGCCTCCCCCCGGGAGGCTACACCTTC.

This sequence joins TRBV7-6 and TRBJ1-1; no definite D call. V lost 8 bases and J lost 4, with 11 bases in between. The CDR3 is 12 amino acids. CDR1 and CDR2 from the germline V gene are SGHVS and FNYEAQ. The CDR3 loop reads CASSSLGTEAFF. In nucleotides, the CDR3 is TGTGCCAGCTCCTCTCTGGGCACTGAAGCTTTCTTT.

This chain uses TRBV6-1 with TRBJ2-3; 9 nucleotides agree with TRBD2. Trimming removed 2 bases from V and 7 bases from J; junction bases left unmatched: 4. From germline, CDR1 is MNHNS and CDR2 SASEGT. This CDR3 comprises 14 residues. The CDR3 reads CASSELAGRYTQYF. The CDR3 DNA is TGTGCCAGCAGTGAACTAGCGGGGCGCTATACGCAGTATTTT.

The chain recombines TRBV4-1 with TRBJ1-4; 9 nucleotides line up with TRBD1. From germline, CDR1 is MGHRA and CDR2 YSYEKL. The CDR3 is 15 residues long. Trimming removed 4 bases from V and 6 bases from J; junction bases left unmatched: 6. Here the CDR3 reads CASSPSGTGYEKLFF. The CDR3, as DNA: TGCGCCAGCAGCCCCTCCGGGACAGGGTATGAAAAACTGTTTTTT.

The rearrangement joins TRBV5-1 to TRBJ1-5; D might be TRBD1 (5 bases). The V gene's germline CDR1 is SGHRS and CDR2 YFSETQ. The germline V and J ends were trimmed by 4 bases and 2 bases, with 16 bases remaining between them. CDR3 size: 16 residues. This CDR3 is CASSPQPAQGNQPQHF. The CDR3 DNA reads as TGCGCCAGCAGCCCCCAGCCCGCACAGGGCAATCAGCCCCAGCATTTT. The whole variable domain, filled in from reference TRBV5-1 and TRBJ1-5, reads KAGVTQTPRYLIKTRGQQVTLSCSPISGHRSVSWYQQTPGQGLQFLFEYFSETQRNKGNFPGRFSGRQFSNSRSEMNVSTLELGDSALYLCASSPQPAQGNQPQHFGDGTRLSIL.

The CDR3, as DNA: TGTGCCTGGAGTCCTAGCGGCATAGGGAGCACAGATACGCAGTATTTT. Its translation is CAWSPSGIGSTDTQYF. The gene calls are TRBV30 and TRBJ2-3, with 7 bases aligning to TRBD2. The V gene's germline CDR1 is GTSNPN and CDR2 SVGIG (reference sequence). The trim removed 2 bases at V and 0 bases at J, leaving 8 bases unmatched. CDR3 length: 16 residues.

The CDR3 loop is CASGLQGSYGYTF. The CDR3 DNA reads TGTGCCAGCGGGCTTCAGGGGTCCTATGGCTACACCTTC. V usage is TRBV2 and J usage is TRBJ1-2; possible D gene TRBD1, 6 bases. The ends were cut back, 8 bases at V and 4 bases at J, with 14 bases in the middle. The CDR3 contains 13 residues. Per the germline V gene, CDR1 is SNHLY and CDR2 is FYNNEI.

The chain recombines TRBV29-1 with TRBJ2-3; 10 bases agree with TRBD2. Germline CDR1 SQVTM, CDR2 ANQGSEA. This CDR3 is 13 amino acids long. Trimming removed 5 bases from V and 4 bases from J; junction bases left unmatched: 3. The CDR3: CSVRLAGADTQYF. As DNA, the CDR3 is TGCAGCGTTCGGCTAGCGGGAGCAGATACGCAGTATTTT.

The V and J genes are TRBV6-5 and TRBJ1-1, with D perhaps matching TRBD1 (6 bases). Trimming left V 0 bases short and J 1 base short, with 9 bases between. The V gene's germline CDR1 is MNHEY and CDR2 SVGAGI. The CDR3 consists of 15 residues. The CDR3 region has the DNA TGTGCCAGCAGTTACTCAGGGACAACGAACACTGAAGCTTTCTTT. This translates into CASSYSGTTNTEAFF.

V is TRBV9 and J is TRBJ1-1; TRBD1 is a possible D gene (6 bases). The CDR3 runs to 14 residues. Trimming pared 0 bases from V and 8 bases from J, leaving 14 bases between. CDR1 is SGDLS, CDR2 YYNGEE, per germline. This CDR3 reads CASSVEGVGPEAFF. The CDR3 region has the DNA TGTGCCAGCAGCGTAGAGGGGGTAGGACCAGAAGCTTTCTTT.

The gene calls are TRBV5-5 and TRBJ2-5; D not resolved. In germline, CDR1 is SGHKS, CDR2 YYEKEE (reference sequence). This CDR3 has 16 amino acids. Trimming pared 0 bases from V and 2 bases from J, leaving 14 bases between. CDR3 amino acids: CASSLVARPDQETQYF. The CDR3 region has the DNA TGTGCCAGCAGCTTGGTTGCTAGGCCCGATCAAGAGACCCAGTACTTC.

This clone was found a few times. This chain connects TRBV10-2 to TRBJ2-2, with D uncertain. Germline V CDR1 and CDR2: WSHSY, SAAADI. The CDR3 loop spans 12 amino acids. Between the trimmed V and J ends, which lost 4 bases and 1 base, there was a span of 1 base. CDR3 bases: TGCGCCAGCAGTGTGAACACCGGGGAGCTGTTTTTT. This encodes CASSVNTGELFF.

CDR3 nucleotides: TGTGCCAGCAGTCGGGACAGGGGGCTGACAGATACGCAGTATTTT. Translating gives CASSRDRGLTDTQYF. This chain uses TRBV5-6 with TRBJ2-3; TRBD1 matches 12 bases. Trimming took 5 bases from V and 3 from J; bases not matched to a gene: 4. The CDR3 runs 15 residues. The V gene's germline CDR1 is SGHDT and CDR2 YYEEEE.